Listed below are T cell receptor beta chains from one sample, sequenced in a study of blood T cell repertoires in COVID-19. Here immunoSEQ multiplex PCR was the method, and the copy in TCRdb shows in-frame clones only, minus some. This repertoire shows about 180,000 clones, around 80% found once; its top ten account for roughly 2.8%. Sequenced sample: peripheral blood. All receptors come from a woman in her fifties or sixties with acute or convalescent COVID-19. Both conserved end residues are part of each CDR3. D genes are given only for firm matches. Clone size appears in some rows only: once, few, many, or a class for an expanded clone.

cdr3_length: 12; v_call: TRBV11-3; j_call: TRBJ2-1; d_call: TRBD1; clone_size: -; cdr3_aa: CASRRQGNEQFF; cdr3_nt: TGTGCCAGCAGGCGACAGGGCAATGAGCAGTTCTTC
cdr3_length: 15; v_call: TRBV5-1; j_call: TRBJ1-1; d_call: TRBD1; clone_size: -; cdr3_aa: CASSLGQGALNEAFF; cdr3_nt: TGCGCCAGCAGCCTGGGACAGGGGGCACTTAATGAAGCTTTCTTT
cdr3_length: 16; v_call: TRBV27; j_call: TRBJ2-3; d_call: TRBD1; clone_size: -; cdr3_aa: CASSTPGTGVSDTQYF; cdr3_nt: TGTGCCAGCAGTACCCCCGGGACAGGGGTCTCAGATACGCAGTATTTT
cdr3_length: 14; v_call: TRBV19; j_call: TRBJ1-2; d_call: -; clone_size: -; cdr3_aa: CASTRGEERYGYTF; cdr3_nt: TGTGCCAGTACCCGGGGTGAGGAGCGCTATGGCTACACCTTC
cdr3_length: 16; v_call: TRBV7-2; j_call: TRBJ2-3; d_call: -; clone_size: -; cdr3_aa: CASSWSAGLNTDTQYF; cdr3_nt: TGTGCCAGCAGCTGGTCCGCGGGGCTAAACACAGATACGCAGTATTTT
cdr3_length: 18; v_call: TRBV6-2/TRBV6-3; j_call: TRBJ2-5; d_call: TRBD2; clone_size: -; cdr3_aa: CASSPRLAGEILGETQYF; cdr3_nt: TGTGCCAGCAGTCCCAGGTTAGCGGGGGAGATCCTCGGAGAGACCCAGTACTTC
cdr3_length: 14; v_call: TRBV27; j_call: TRBJ2-7; d_call: -; clone_size: -; cdr3_aa: CASSSSLFSYEQYF; cdr3_nt: TGTGCCAGCAGTTCATCCCTCTTTTCCTACGAGCAGTACTTC
cdr3_length: 23; v_call: TRBV7-8; j_call: TRBJ2-3; d_call: TRBD2; clone_size: -; cdr3_aa: CASSPRGSGGILFSSSSTDTQYF; cdr3_nt: TGTGCCAGCAGCCCCCGGGGTAGCGGGGGAATCCTATTTTCGTCCTCTAGCACAGATACGCAGTATTTT
cdr3_length: 13; v_call: TRBV4-3; j_call: TRBJ2-5; d_call: TRBD1; clone_size: -; cdr3_aa: CASSPWTGETQYF; cdr3_nt: TGCGCCAGCAGCCCCTGGACAGGGGAGACCCAGTACTTC
cdr3_length: 14; v_call: TRBV19; j_call: TRBJ1-2; d_call: -; clone_size: -; cdr3_aa: CASNTLGGSYGYTF; cdr3_nt: TGTGCCAGTAACACCCTCGGGGGGTCCTATGGCTACACCTTC
cdr3_length: 13; v_call: TRBV7-9; j_call: TRBJ2-2; d_call: -; clone_size: -; cdr3_aa: CASSFTGTGELFF; cdr3_nt: TGTGCCAGCAGCTTCACAGGGACCGGGGAGCTGTTTTTT
cdr3_length: 15; v_call: TRBV19; j_call: TRBJ1-5; d_call: -; clone_size: -; cdr3_aa: CASSKQGGSNQPQHF; cdr3_nt: TGTGCCAGTAGTAAACAGGGTGGGAGCAATCAGCCCCAGCATTTT
cdr3_length: 16; v_call: TRBV20-1; j_call: TRBJ1-6; d_call: TRBD1; clone_size: -; cdr3_aa: CSATDSGRDSNSPLHF; cdr3_nt: TGCAGTGCTACTGATTCCGGGCGGGACAGCAATTCACCCCTCCACTTT
cdr3_length: 14; v_call: TRBV6-1; j_call: TRBJ2-2; d_call: TRBD1; clone_size: once; cdr3_aa: CASSWTGEIGELFF; cdr3_nt: TGTGCCAGCAGCTGGACAGGGGAGATCGGGGAGCTGTTTTTT
cdr3_length: 15; v_call: TRBV7-8; j_call: TRBJ2-2; d_call: -; clone_size: -; cdr3_aa: CASSFELANTGELFF; cdr3_nt: TGTGCCAGCAGCTTTGAACTAGCAAACACCGGGGAGCTGTTTTTT
cdr3_length: 14; v_call: TRBV6-4; j_call: TRBJ1-5; d_call: TRBD1; clone_size: -; cdr3_aa: CASSPGQGVQPQHF; cdr3_nt: TGTGCCAGCAGCCCAGGACAGGGTGTCCAGCCCCAGCATTTT
cdr3_length: 16; v_call: TRBV6-1; j_call: TRBJ1-2; d_call: TRBD1; clone_size: -; cdr3_aa: CASSALPGQGNYGYTF; cdr3_nt: TGTGCCAGCAGTGCCCTCCCAGGACAGGGGAACTATGGCTACACCTTC
cdr3_length: 15; v_call: TRBV18; j_call: TRBJ1-6; d_call: -; clone_size: -; cdr3_aa: CASSPLDSNNSPLHF; cdr3_nt: TGTGCCAGCTCACCCTTAGACAGTAATAATTCACCCCTCCACTTT
cdr3_length: 16; v_call: TRBV27; j_call: TRBJ2-3; d_call: TRBD2; clone_size: -; cdr3_aa: CASSPSIAGGLDTQYF; cdr3_nt: TGTGCCAGCAGTCCGTCCATAGCGGGGGGTTTAGATACGCAGTATTTT
cdr3_length: 16; v_call: TRBV18; j_call: TRBJ1-1; d_call: TRBD1; clone_size: -; cdr3_aa: CASSPLRQGMNTEAFF; cdr3_nt: TGTGCCAGCTCACCATTGAGACAGGGTATGAACACTGAAGCTTTCTTT
cdr3_length: 15; v_call: TRBV5-4; j_call: TRBJ2-3; d_call: TRBD2; clone_size: -; cdr3_aa: CASSLAGLAADTQYF; cdr3_nt: TGTGCCAGCAGCTTGGCGGGACTAGCGGCAGATACGCAGTATTTT
cdr3_length: 15; v_call: TRBV5-1; j_call: TRBJ1-6; d_call: -; clone_size: once; cdr3_aa: CASSFGGVQYSPLHF; cdr3_nt: TGCGCCAGCAGCTTCGGGGGGGTTCAATATTCACCCCTCCACTTT
cdr3_length: 14; v_call: TRBV11-2; j_call: TRBJ2-1; d_call: TRBD1; clone_size: once; cdr3_aa: CASITGTGITEQFF; cdr3_nt: TGTGCCAGCATCACCGGGACAGGGATTACTGAGCAGTTCTTC
cdr3_length: 15; v_call: TRBV7-9; j_call: TRBJ1-1; d_call: TRBD1; clone_size: -; cdr3_aa: CASSFSWTGGTEAFF; cdr3_nt: TGTGCCAGCAGCTTCAGTTGGACAGGGGGTACTGAAGCTTTCTTT
cdr3_length: 15; v_call: TRBV5-1; j_call: TRBJ1-5; d_call: -; clone_size: -; cdr3_aa: CASSLGGGAGQPQHF; cdr3_nt: TGCGCCAGCAGCTTGGGGGGCGGGGCGGGTCAGCCCCAGCATTTT
cdr3_length: 12; v_call: TRBV6-5; j_call: TRBJ1-1; d_call: -; clone_size: -; cdr3_aa: CASSYLREEAFF; cdr3_nt: TGTGCCAGCAGTTACTTGCGGGAGGAAGCTTTCTTT
cdr3_length: 13; v_call: TRBV6-6; j_call: TRBJ2-7; d_call: -; clone_size: -; cdr3_aa: CASSYSSERLQYF; cdr3_nt: TGTGCCAGCAGTTACTCTTCAGAGAGGTTGCAGTACTTC
cdr3_length: 15; v_call: TRBV7-9; j_call: TRBJ2-7; d_call: -; clone_size: -; cdr3_aa: CASRRVGGPSDEQYF; cdr3_nt: TGTGCCAGCAGACGAGTTGGGGGTCCTAGCGACGAGCAGTACTTC
cdr3_length: 13; v_call: TRBV5-1; j_call: TRBJ2-7; d_call: -; clone_size: -; cdr3_aa: CASSFGQGNKQYF; cdr3_nt: TGCGCCAGCAGCTTTGGCCAGGGGAATAAGCAGTACTTC
cdr3_length: 13; v_call: TRBV5-8; j_call: TRBJ1-2; d_call: TRBD1; clone_size: -; cdr3_aa: CASSLGQGVGYTF; cdr3_nt: TGTGCCAGCAGCCTCGGACAGGGGGTTGGCTACACCTTC
cdr3_length: 14; v_call: TRBV14; j_call: TRBJ1-1; d_call: -; clone_size: -; cdr3_aa: CASSQLRGATEAFF; cdr3_nt: TGTGCCAGCAGCCAATTACGTGGGGCCACTGAAGCTTTCTTT
cdr3_length: 15; v_call: TRBV4-3; j_call: TRBJ2-7; d_call: -; clone_size: few; cdr3_aa: CASSQDRRGVYEQYF; cdr3_nt: TGCGCCAGCAGCCAAGATCGTCGGGGAGTCTACGAGCAGTACTTC
cdr3_length: 12; v_call: TRBV3-1/TRBV3-2; j_call: TRBJ1-1; d_call: -; clone_size: -; cdr3_aa: CASSQADSEAFF; cdr3_nt: TGTGCCAGCAGCCAAGCGGACAGTGAAGCTTTCTTT
cdr3_length: 17; v_call: TRBV5-1; j_call: TRBJ2-1; d_call: TRBD2; clone_size: -; cdr3_aa: CASSLLEAGGLPHEQFF; cdr3_nt: TGCGCCAGCAGCTTGCTAGAAGCGGGGGGCCTGCCCCATGAGCAGTTCTTC
cdr3_length: 15; v_call: TRBV27; j_call: TRBJ2-4; d_call: -; clone_size: -; cdr3_aa: CASSFDRLAKNIQYF; cdr3_nt: TGTGCCAGCAGTTTTGACAGACTAGCCAAAAACATTCAGTACTTC
cdr3_length: 13; v_call: TRBV2; j_call: TRBJ1-1; d_call: TRBD1; clone_size: few; cdr3_aa: CASSADRVTEAFF; cdr3_nt: TGTGCCAGCAGTGCAGACAGGGTCACTGAAGCTTTCTTT
cdr3_length: 15; v_call: TRBV5-1; j_call: TRBJ2-7; d_call: TRBD1; clone_size: -; cdr3_aa: CASSAWDRGRVEQYF; cdr3_nt: TGCGCCAGCAGCGCCTGGGACAGGGGGCGGGTCGAGCAGTACTTC
cdr3_length: 13; v_call: TRBV5-1; j_call: TRBJ2-1; d_call: TRBD1; clone_size: -; cdr3_aa: CASSPGTDNEQFF; cdr3_nt: TGCGCCAGCAGCCCGGGGACAGACAATGAGCAGTTCTTC
cdr3_length: 15; v_call: TRBV4-2; j_call: TRBJ2-7; d_call: TRBD1; clone_size: once; cdr3_aa: CASSQDGQGANEQYF; cdr3_nt: TGTGCCAGCAGCCAAGATGGGCAGGGGGCAAACGAGCAGTACTTC
cdr3_length: 15; v_call: TRBV5-1; j_call: TRBJ2-3; d_call: TRBD2; clone_size: -; cdr3_aa: CASSPLAGRADTQYF; cdr3_nt: TGCGCCAGCAGCCCCTTGGCAGGGAGGGCAGATACGCAGTATTTT